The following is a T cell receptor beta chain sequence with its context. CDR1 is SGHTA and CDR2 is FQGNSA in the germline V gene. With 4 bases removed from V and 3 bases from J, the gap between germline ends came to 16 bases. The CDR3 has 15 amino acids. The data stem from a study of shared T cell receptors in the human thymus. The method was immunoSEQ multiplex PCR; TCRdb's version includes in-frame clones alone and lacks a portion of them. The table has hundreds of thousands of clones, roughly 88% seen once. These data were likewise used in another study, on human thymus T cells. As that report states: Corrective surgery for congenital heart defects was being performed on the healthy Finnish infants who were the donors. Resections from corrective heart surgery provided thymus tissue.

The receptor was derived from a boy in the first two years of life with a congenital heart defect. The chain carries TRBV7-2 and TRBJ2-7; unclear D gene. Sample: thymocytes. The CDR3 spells CASSSMSQAFYEQYF. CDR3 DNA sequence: TGTGCCAGCAGCTCGATGAGCCAGGCGTTCTACGAGCAGTACTTC.